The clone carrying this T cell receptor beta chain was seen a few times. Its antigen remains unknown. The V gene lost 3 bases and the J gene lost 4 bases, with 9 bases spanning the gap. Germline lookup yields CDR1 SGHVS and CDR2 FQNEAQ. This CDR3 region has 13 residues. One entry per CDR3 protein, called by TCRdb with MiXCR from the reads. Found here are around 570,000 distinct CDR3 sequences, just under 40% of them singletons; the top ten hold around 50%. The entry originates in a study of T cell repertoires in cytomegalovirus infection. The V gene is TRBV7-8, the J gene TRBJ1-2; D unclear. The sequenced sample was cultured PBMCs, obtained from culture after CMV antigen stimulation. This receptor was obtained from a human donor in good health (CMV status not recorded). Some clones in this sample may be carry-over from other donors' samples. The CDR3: CASSFGSAYGYTF. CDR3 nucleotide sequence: TGTGCCAGCAGCTTCGGCAGTGCCTATGGCTACACCTTC.